This T cell receptor (beta chain) appears in the sequencing data of a study of T cells after yellow fever vaccination. Study observations and caveats: The study noted that FACS-sorted repertoires could contain abundant clonotypes contaminating from the bulk population. Reappearance after the booster was seen for most primary-vaccination clones, at 96% CD4 and 70% to 90% CD8. A limited proportion of clonotypes was detected within both the CD4 and CD8 compartments.

Germline CDR1 SGHTA, CDR2 FQGNSA. V was trimmed by 5 bases and J by 4 bases, leaving 14 bases between them. This CDR3 spans 14 amino acids. Synthesis of TCR cDNA relied on 5'RACE template switching, which attached a universal primer site and UMIs. TCRdb ran MiXCR on the 5' RACE reads and lists one entry per CDR3 protein. The profile shows around 250,000 distinct CDR3 sequences, less than 9% of them singletons. This clonotype was observed a few times. Its antigen is currently unknown. The chain uses TRBV7-2 and TRBJ1-2, with D possibly matching TRBD1 (5 bases). The sample consisted of CD4+ T cells sorted from PBMCs, taken 15 days after the yellow fever booster vaccination. The origin of this receptor is a man aged 25-45 years who received the YFV17D yellow fever vaccine. CDR3 protein: CASSPNAGGYGYTF. The DNA of the CDR3 is TGTGCCAGCAGCCCGAACGCGGGGGGCTATGGCTACACCTTC.